What follows are 20 T cell receptor beta chains derived from one specimen sequenced in a study of cytomegalovirus exposure and HLA in healthy donors. PCR employed 60 Vbeta and 13 Jbeta primers. Clones were read by immunoSEQ multiplex PCR, and TCRdb kept only the in-frame ones, dropping some. Counted here are around 120,000 clones, around 74% occurring once; the ten biggest clones make up 25% to 35%. Sequenced sample: PBMCs. These receptors were obtained from a man aged 55 to 70 in good health and CMV-seropositive.

As regards this clone: The sample has other DNA sequences that encode this CDR3 too. The chain employs TRBV5-1 and TRBJ2-7, with 12 bases matching TRBD1. Losses at the gene ends were 0 bases for V and 5 bases for J; bases not matched to a gene: 3. CDR1 SGHRS and CDR2 YFSETQ come from the germline V gene. This CDR3 has 15 amino acids. CDR3 nucleotide sequence: TGCGCCAGCAGCTTGGCTGGGACAGGGGGCGACGAGCAGTACTTC. This encodes CASSLAGTGGDEQYF.

The rearrangement joins TRBV19 to TRBJ1-5; no reliable D call. Germline V gene lookup returns CDR1 LNHDA and CDR2 SQIVND (reference sequence). Trimming left V 3 bases short and J 3 bases short, with 12 bases between. The length of the CDR3 is 15 residues. CDR3 in amino acids: CASSIFSGNNQPQHF. The CDR3 DNA reads as TGTGCCAGTAGTATTTTCAGCGGAAACAATCAGCCCCAGCATTTT.

This chain joins TRBV5-1 and TRBJ2-7; D ambiguous. The germline V and J ends were trimmed by 5 bases and 0 bases, with 15 bases remaining between them. The CDR3 is made up of 15 amino acids. Germline CDR1 and CDR2: SGHRS and YFSETQ. The chain's CDR3 is CASRQSPQNSYEQYF. CDR3 nucleotides: TGCGCCAGCAGACAATCCCCTCAGAACTCCTACGAGCAGTACTTC.

This chain joins TRBV18 and TRBJ1-5; the D is unclear. With 4 bases removed from V and 0 bases from J, the gap between germline ends came to 13 bases. The CDR3 totals 16 residues. Germline CDR1 and CDR2: KGHSH and LQKENI. CDR3: CASSLGGPYSNQPQHF. In nucleotides, the CDR3 is TGTGCCAGCTCACTTGGAGGCCCCTATAGCAATCAGCCCCAGCATTTT.

The V call is TRBV5-1, the J call TRBJ2-5, with D tentatively TRBD2 (6 bases). Germline CDR1 and CDR2: SGHRS and YFSETQ. The V end lost 4 bases, the J end lost 7 bases, and 17 bases lay between the germline ends. This CDR3 is 14 amino acids long. In DNA, the CDR3 is TGCGCCAGCAGCCTGCGGGAAACCCCAGGGACCCAGTACTTC. Translating gives CASSLRETPGTQYF.

V is TRBV6-1 and J is TRBJ2-2, with D unresolved. V shed 6 bases and J shed 4 bases, with 9 bases lying between them. The CDR3 has 13 amino acids. Germline V gene sequence: CDR1 MNHNS, CDR2 SASEGT. In nucleotides, the CDR3 is TGTGCCAGCAGCGGCGGCGCCACCGGGGAGCTGTTTTTT. Its protein product is CASSGGATGELFF.

The V call is TRBV13, the J call TRBJ2-3; perhaps TRBD2 as D (5 bases). V lost 5 bases to trimming and J lost 15 bases, with 21 bases between them. The CDR3 consists of 13 residues. Germline lookup yields CDR1 PRHDT and CDR2 FYEKMQ (reference sequence). The CDR3 DNA follows: TGTGCCAGCAGCACCCACCCTGGTATAGGACTTTATTTT. Protein: CASSTHPGIGLYF.

With respect to this clone: Other DNA variants within this sample encode the same CDR3. J is TRBJ2-1 and V is TRBV7-2, with 9 bases fitting TRBD2. The length of the CDR3 is 13 residues. CDR1 is SGHTA, CDR2 FQGNSA, per germline. V trimming: 9 bases; J trimming: 15 bases; junction bases outside the gene matches: 15. The DNA of the CDR3 is TGTGCCAGTAGCCCTACTCCCGGGACTAGCCTGTTCTTC. Residues: CASSPTPGTSLFF.

This clone has just one count. V is TRBV6-1 and J is TRBJ1-2; D is ambiguous. Germline V CDR1 and CDR2: MNHNS, SASEGT. V lost 7 bases and J 8 bases, leaving 17 bases between the germline ends. The CDR3 has 13 amino acids. The CDR3: CASTLTPHEGYTF. The CDR3 region has the DNA TGTGCCAGCACCCTAACCCCCCACGAGGGCTACACCTTC.

This clone turned up a few times. The chain carries TRBV19 and TRBJ1-2, with D possibly matching TRBD1 (6 bases). The CDR3 totals 15 residues. Germline V gene sequence: CDR1 LNHDA, CDR2 SQIVND (reference sequence). Trimming removed 4 bases at V and 2 bases at J, with 14 bases between. The CDR3, as DNA: TGTGCCAGTAGTACCCGCCGGGGGGGCAACTATGGCTACACCTTC. Translation gives CASSTRRGGNYGYTF.

The rearrangement uses TRBV6-1 and TRBJ2-1, with 10 positions matching TRBD2. The trim removed 5 bases at V and 6 bases at J, leaving 7 bases unmatched. The germline CDR1 and CDR2 sequences are MNHNS and SASEGT. This CDR3 is 15 amino acids long. CDR3 nucleotides: TGTGCCAGCAGTTCCGCCACTAGCGGGACCAATGAGCAGTTCTTC. It is translated as CASSSATSGTNEQFF.

This chain uses TRBV2 with TRBJ1-1; 8 bases agree with TRBD1. With V trimmed by 6 bases and J by 4 bases, 7 bases remained unmatched. The germline gives CDR1 SNHLY, CDR2 FYNNEI. The CDR3 spans 14 residues. CDR3 coding DNA: TGTGCCAGCAGCCTCGGACAGGGCATCACTGAAGCTTTCTTT. Translating gives CASSLGQGITEAFF.

The rearrangement joins TRBV5-1 to TRBJ1-1; D not certain. In germline, CDR1 is SGHRS, CDR2 YFSETQ. The V end was cut by 0 bases, the J end by 1 base, with 10 bases between. The CDR3 runs 15 residues. The CDR3 spells CASSLDAVGNTEAFF. CDR3 in DNA: TGCGCCAGCAGCTTGGATGCGGTAGGGAACACTGAAGCTTTCTTT.

V gene TRBV2 combines with J gene TRBJ2-7; TRBD1 matches at 7 bases. Losses at the gene ends were 5 bases for V and 7 bases for J; bases not matched to a gene: 5. CDR1 and CDR2 from the germline V gene are SNHLY and FYNNEI. The CDR3 runs 12 residues. The CDR3 loop reads CASSNRQGEQYF. CDR3 bases: TGTGCCAGCAGTAACAGACAGGGTGAGCAGTACTTC.

The chain is built from TRBV6-5 and TRBJ1-1, with D uncertain. The CDR3 spans 14 residues. From germline, CDR1 is MNHEY and CDR2 SVGAGI. Trimming pared 6 bases from V and 4 bases from J, leaving 15 bases between. The CDR3: CASSLKHASTEAFF. CDR3 coding DNA: TGTGCCAGCAGCCTTAAACACGCCAGCACTGAAGCTTTCTTT.

The V call is TRBV28, the J call TRBJ2-7, with D perhaps matching TRBD2 (6 bases). V lost 7 bases to trimming and J lost 0 bases, with 28 bases between them. There are 19 residues in the CDR3. CDR1 MDHEN and CDR2 SYDVKM come from the germline V gene. CDR3 sequence (DNA): TGTGCCAGCACCTCTCTTGCTGGCAGGAGGGTTCTTAACTCCTACGAGCAGTACTTC. It encodes CASTSLAGRRVLNSYEQYF.

The chain links TRBV7-2 to TRBJ2-3, with D tentatively TRBD2 (6 bases). This CDR3 contains 14 residues. The V and J ends lost 0 bases and 3 bases respectively, with 7 bases between them. Germline V gene sequence: CDR1 SGHTA, CDR2 FQGNSA. In DNA form, the CDR3 reads TGTGCCAGCAGCTTAGCCCTAGCGACAGATACGCAGTATTTT. Residues: CASSLALATDTQYF.

The CDR3 region is CAWSLNGLAGIANTGELFF. The CDR3, as DNA: TGTGCCTGGAGTTTGAACGGACTAGCGGGGATCGCGAACACCGGGGAGCTGTTTTTT. The genes are TRBV30 and TRBJ2-2, with 12 bases aligning to TRBD2. This CDR3 contains 19 residues. J gave up 0 bases and V 2 bases, and 10 bases lay outside the gene matches. Germline V gives CDR1 GTSNPN, CDR2 SVGIG (reference sequence).

The chain links TRBV7-9 to TRBJ1-2; tentative D call: TRBD1 (5 bases). CDR1 is SEHNR and CDR2 is FQNEAQ in the germline V gene (reference sequence). This CDR3 is 13 amino acids long. Trimming cost V 3 bases and J 8 bases, with 13 bases left between them. As DNA, the CDR3 is TGTGCCAGCAGCTTTAGGGGCTTGGGAGGCTACACCTTC. As protein: CASSFRGLGGYTF.

The genes are TRBV5-4 and TRBJ1-1, with D maybe TRBD1 (6 bases). CDR1 and CDR2 from the germline V gene are SGHNT and YYREEE (reference sequence). V was clipped by 4 bases and J by 0 bases, with 10 bases between them. CDR3 size: 14 residues. The CDR3 region has the DNA TGTGCCAGCAGCGGGGGACAAGTGAACACTGAAGCTTTCTTT. Encoded protein: CASSGGQVNTEAFF.